This record looks at one T cell receptor (beta chain) sequence and its context. Antigen specificity is unknown. The data were taken from a study of OX40 agonist ivuxolimab in advanced cancers. Across the whole study: Three patients, one with hepatocellular carcinoma and two with cutaneous melanoma, responded partially. Regarding the study as a whole: In general, CD8+ T cells held more expanded clones than CD4+ did, on average. Among expanded peripheral T cells, antigen specificity went undetermined.

The protocol was immunoSEQ multiplex PCR, while the TCRdb copy is restricted to in-frame clones and leaves out a portion. Of roughly 53,000 clones in the sample, just under 85% were seen once. Looked up from germline, CDR1 is SGHRS and CDR2 is YFSETQ. The CDR3 has 13 residues. V lost 4 bases to trimming and J lost 4 bases; unmatched junction nucleotides: 3. With baseline, cycle 4 day 1, and cycle 7 day 1 as timepoints, blood was sampled. The source is an adult with an advanced solid tumor such as melanoma, head and neck, liver or kidney cancer. The chain has TRBV5-1 and TRBJ1-1; 8 positions match TRBD1. The source material was CD4+ or CD8+ T cells sorted from blood, sampled in a trial of the OX40 agonist ivuxolimab. CDR3: CASSITGGTEAFF. CDR3 in DNA: TGCGCCAGCAGCATCACAGGGGGCACTGAAGCTTTCTTT.